This T cell receptor (beta chain) appears in the sequencing data of a study of CD8 T cells in ankylosing spondylitis. Quantitative molecular-barcoded 5'-RACE generated the TCR beta libraries. Each CDR3 protein gets one entry after TCRdb re-called the 5' RACE reads with MiXCR. The repertoire holds under 250,000 distinct CDR3 sequences, roughly 25% seen once, with 5% to 8% in the top ten. The study, taken as a whole, reports: Ankylosing spondylitis blood appeared to carry a characteristic TCR beta motif of roughly eight highly homologous variants. Existing reports had already noted some motif variants in reactive arthritis synovial fluid and blood. CD8+ disease-linked clones were present at relatively low frequencies in blood.

This clonotype occurred many times. Its antigen is unknown. This receptor was identified in a male donor with ankylosing spondylitis or in good health (not recorded which). Sequencing was done on a sample of blood, either unsorted or a sorted T cell fraction (not recorded which).

CDR3 loop: CASRQGPAVYEQYF. The CDR3 coding sequence is TGCGCCAGCAGACAGGGACCGGCGGTCTACGAGCAGTACTTC. The gene calls are TRBV5-1 and TRBJ2-7; weak D call: TRBD1 (6 bases). Germline loops: CDR1 SGHRS, CDR2 YFSETQ. Trimming stripped 5 bases from V and 3 bases from J, with 15 bases between. The length of the CDR3 is 14 residues.